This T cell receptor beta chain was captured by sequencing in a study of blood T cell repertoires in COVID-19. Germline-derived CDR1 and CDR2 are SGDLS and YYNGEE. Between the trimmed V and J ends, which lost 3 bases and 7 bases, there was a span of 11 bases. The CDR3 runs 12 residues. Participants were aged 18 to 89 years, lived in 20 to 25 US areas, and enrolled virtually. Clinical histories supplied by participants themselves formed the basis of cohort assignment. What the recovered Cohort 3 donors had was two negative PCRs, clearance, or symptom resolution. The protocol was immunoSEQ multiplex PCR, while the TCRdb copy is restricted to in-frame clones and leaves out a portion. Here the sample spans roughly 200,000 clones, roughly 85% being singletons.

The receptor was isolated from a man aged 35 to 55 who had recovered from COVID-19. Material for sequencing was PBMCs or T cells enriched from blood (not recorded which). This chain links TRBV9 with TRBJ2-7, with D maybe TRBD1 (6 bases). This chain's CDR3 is CASSGQGREQYF. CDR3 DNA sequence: TGTGCCAGCAGCGGTCAGGGGAGAGAGCAGTACTTC. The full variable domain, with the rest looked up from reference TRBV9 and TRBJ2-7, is DSGVTQTPKHLITATGQRVTLRCSPRSGDLSVYWYQQSLDQGLQFLIQYYNGEERAKGNILERFSAQQFPDLHSELNLSSLELGDSALYFCASSGQGREQYFGPGTRLTVT.